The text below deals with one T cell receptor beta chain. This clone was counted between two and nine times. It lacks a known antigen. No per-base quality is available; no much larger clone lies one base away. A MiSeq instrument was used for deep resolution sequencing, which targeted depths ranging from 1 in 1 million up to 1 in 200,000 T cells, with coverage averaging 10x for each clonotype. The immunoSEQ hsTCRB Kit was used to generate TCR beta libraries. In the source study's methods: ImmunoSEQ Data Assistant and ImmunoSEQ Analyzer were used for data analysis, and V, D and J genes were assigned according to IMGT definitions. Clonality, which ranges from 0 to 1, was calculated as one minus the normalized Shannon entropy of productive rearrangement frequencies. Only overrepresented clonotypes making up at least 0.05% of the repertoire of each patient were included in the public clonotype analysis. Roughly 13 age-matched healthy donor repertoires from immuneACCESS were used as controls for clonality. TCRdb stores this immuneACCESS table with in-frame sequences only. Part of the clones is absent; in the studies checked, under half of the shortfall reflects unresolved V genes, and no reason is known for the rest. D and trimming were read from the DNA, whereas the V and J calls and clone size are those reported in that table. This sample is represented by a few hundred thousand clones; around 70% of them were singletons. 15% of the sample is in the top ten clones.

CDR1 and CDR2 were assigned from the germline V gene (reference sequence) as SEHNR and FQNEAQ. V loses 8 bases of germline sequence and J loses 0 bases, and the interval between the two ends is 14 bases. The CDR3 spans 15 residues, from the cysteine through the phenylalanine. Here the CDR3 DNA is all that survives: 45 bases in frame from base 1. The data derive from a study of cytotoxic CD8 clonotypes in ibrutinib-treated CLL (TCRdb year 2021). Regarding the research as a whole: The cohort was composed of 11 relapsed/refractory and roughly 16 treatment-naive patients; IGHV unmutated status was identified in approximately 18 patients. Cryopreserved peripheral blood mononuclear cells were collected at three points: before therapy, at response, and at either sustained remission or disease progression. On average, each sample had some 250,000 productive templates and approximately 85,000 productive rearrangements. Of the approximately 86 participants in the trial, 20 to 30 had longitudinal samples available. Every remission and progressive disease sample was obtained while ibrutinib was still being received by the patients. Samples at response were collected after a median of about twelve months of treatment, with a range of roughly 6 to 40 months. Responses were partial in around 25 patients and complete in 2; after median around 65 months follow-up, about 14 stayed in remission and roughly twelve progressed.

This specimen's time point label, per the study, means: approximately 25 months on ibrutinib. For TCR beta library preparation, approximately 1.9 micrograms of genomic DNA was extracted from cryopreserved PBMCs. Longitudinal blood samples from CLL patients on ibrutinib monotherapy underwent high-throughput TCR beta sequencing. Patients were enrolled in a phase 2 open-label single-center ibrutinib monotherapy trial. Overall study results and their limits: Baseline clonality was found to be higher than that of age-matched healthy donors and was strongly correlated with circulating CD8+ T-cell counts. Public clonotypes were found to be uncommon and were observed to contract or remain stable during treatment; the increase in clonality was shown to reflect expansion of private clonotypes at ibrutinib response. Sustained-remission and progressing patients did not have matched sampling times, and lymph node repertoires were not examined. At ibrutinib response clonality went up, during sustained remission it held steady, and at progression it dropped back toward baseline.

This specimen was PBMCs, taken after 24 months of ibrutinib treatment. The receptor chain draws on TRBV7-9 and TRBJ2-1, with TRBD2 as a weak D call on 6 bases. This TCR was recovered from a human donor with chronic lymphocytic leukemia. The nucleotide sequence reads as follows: TGTGCCAGCGGATTGGGCGGGGTCTCCTACAATGAGCAGTTCTTC. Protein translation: CASGLGGVSYNEQFF.